This T cell receptor (beta chain) was documented in a study of blood T cell repertoires in COVID-19. Study summary: Researchers got acute and convalescent COVID-19 samples from the United States, Italy and Spain. The analysed material was cDNA or gDNA that came from T cells, B-cell-depleted T cells, or PBMCs.

Which cohort a participant joined came from the clinical history participants gave. Using immunoSEQ multiplex PCR, the repertoire was profiled, and TCRdb retains in-frame clones only, with some absent. The data contain 190,000 or so clones, 86% of them singletons. This CDR3 is built from 16 residues. This chain connects TRBV21-1 to TRBJ1-5; the table gives TRBD1 as D, unverified against the DNA. TRBV21-1 constitutes a pseudogene. The receptor's source is a woman aged 25 to 39 who had recovered from COVID-19. Sequenced: PBMCs or T cells enriched from blood (not recorded which). The CDR3 DNA reads as TGTGCCAGCAGCAAAATGACAGGGGGCAGAAATCAGCCCCAGCATTTT. Translation: CASSKMTGGRNQPQHF.